Below are 25 T cell receptor beta chains sequenced from a single sample in a study of blood T cells in healthy people across ages. PCR was performed a second time for roughly 7 to 12 cycles using a sample-barcoded 5' primer and a J-beta primer mix. MiXCR, applied by TCRdb to the 5' RACE reads, yields one record per CDR3 protein. Here the sample spans roughly 930,000 distinct CDR3 sequences, around 48% being singletons. The sequenced material came from blood. Every receptor here comes from a man aged 25 to 40 in good health.

The chain has TRBV18 and TRBJ2-3; TRBD1 matches 7 bases. In germline, CDR1 is KGHSH, CDR2 LQKENI. The J segment lost 8 bases and the V segment lost 5 bases, leaving 10 bases of the junction unmatched. The CDR3 has 14 amino acids. DNA of the CDR3: TGTGCCAGCTCAGACGGGACAGCCCCTCGTACGCAGTATTTT. This encodes CASSDGTAPRTQYF.

The chain couples TRBV5-1 to TRBJ2-3; the D gene is possibly TRBD2 (6 bases). CDR3 length: 14 residues. Trimming took 7 bases from V and 5 from J, leaving 17 bases between them. Germline V CDR1 and CDR2: SGHRS, YFSETQ. The CDR3 is CASAGLGSEDTQYF. The CDR3, as DNA: TGCGCCAGCGCGGGACTCGGGAGCGAAGATACGCAGTATTTT.

The genes are TRBV28 and TRBJ2-3; tentatively, D is TRBD2 (6 bases). The V and J ends lost 3 bases and 1 base respectively, with 14 bases between them. This CDR3 region has 16 residues. Germline CDR1 reads MDHEN; CDR2 reads SYDVKM. CDR3 protein: CASSLAQGLGTDTQYF. For the CDR3, the DNA is TGTGCCAGCAGTTTGGCTCAGGGACTGGGCACAGATACGCAGTATTTT.

This clonotype was seen at least ten times. The J gene is TRBJ2-7, the V gene TRBV5-1; a weak D match, TRBD1 (7 bases). Germline CDR1 reads SGHRS; CDR2 reads YFSETQ. There are 14 residues in the CDR3. The V end lost 4 bases, the J end lost 0 bases, and 11 bases lay between the germline ends. CDR3 sequence (DNA): TGCGCCAGCAGCCCGGGGGACAGCTCCTACGAGCAGTACTTC. Its protein is CASSPGDSSYEQYF.

V usage is TRBV6-5 and J usage is TRBJ1-1; D is possibly TRBD1 (6 bases). V was clipped by 0 bases and J by 1 base, with 9 bases between them. CDR1 and CDR2 (germline): MNHEY, SVGAGI. The CDR3 runs 15 residues. CDR3 DNA: TGTGCCAGCAGTTACTCGGGACACAAGAACACTGAAGCTTTCTTT. It codes for CASSYSGHKNTEAFF.

V usage is TRBV24-1 and J usage is TRBJ2-7, with D perhaps matching TRBD2 (5 bases). The CDR3 consists of 16 residues. The V and J ends lost 1 base and 0 bases respectively, with 12 bases between them. In germline, CDR1 is KGHDR, CDR2 SFDVKD. CDR3 bases: TGTGCCACCAGTGATTTTAGTCGGGGATTCTCCTACGAGCAGTACTTC. Its translation is CATSDFSRGFSYEQYF.

This clonotype was detected only a few times. V is TRBV6-1 and J is TRBJ1-6; perhaps TRBD1 as D (6 bases). In germline, CDR1 is MNHNS, CDR2 SASEGT. V lost 7 bases and J lost 10, with 20 bases in between. The CDR3 is made up of 15 amino acids. The CDR3 sequence is CASIEGDGGPSPLHF. The CDR3 nucleotides are TGTGCCAGCATTGAGGGGGACGGCGGCCCCTCACCCCTCCACTTT.

This clonotype was observed a few times. The genes are TRBV5-1 and TRBJ2-3; 8 nucleotides line up with TRBD1. The CDR3 consists of 13 residues. Germline V CDR1 and CDR2: SGHRS, YFSETQ. With 3 bases clipped from V and 5 bases from J, the junction kept 2 bases outside the gene matches. The CDR3 DNA reads TGCGCCAGCAGCTGGGGACAGGTAGATACGCAGTATTTT. Its translation: CASSWGQVDTQYF.

This chain uses TRBV30 with TRBJ1-2; TRBD1 matches 7 bases. CDR3 length: 13 residues. Germline assignment: CDR1 GTSNPN and CDR2 SVGIG (reference sequence). J was trimmed by 6 bases and V by 3 bases; bases with no gene match: 7. Here the CDR3 DNA reads TGTGCCTGGAGCGTGACAGGGATGGATGGCTACACCTTC. This codes for CAWSVTGMDGYTF.

V and J are TRBV6-5 and TRBJ2-5; TRBD2 might be the D (5 bases). The CDR3 spans 13 residues. Germline V gives CDR1 MNHEY, CDR2 SVGAGI. V was clipped by 0 bases and J by 7 bases, with 9 bases between them. For the CDR3, the DNA is TGTGCCAGCAGTTACTCTGAGGGAAGGACCCAGTACTTC. It encodes CASSYSEGRTQYF.

J is TRBJ1-4 and V is TRBV20-1, with no clear D. Trimming shortened V by 1 base and J by 4 bases, and 13 bases separated the two germline ends. Per the germline V gene, CDR1 is DFQATT and CDR2 is SNEGSKA (reference sequence). CDR3 size: 15 residues. The CDR3 coding sequence is TGCAGTGCTAGAGTCCGCGGTCGAATTAATGAAAAACTGTTTTTT. This gives the protein CSARVRGRINEKLFF.

This rearrangement joins TRBV3-1 to TRBJ2-3, with D tentatively TRBD2 (5 bases). Germline CDR1 LGHDT, CDR2 YNNKEL (reference sequence). Trimming cost V 0 bases and J 6 bases, with 10 bases left between them. The CDR3 runs to 14 residues. CDR3 region: CASSQELVSDTQYF. CDR3 DNA sequence: TGTGCCAGCAGCCAAGAACTAGTTTCTGATACGCAGTATTTT.

Concerning this clonotype: This clone may be a read error of a much larger clone one base away. The chain joins TRBV7-9 to TRBJ2-7; D is possibly TRBD1 (6 bases). The germline V and J ends were trimmed by 4 bases and 5 bases, with 12 bases remaining between them. The germline V gene has CDR1 SEHNR and CDR2 FQNEAQ (reference sequence). This CDR3 has 13 amino acids. This chain's CDR3 is CASSWSGVDEQYF. CDR3 DNA sequence: TGTGCCAGCAGCTGGTCAGGGGTCGACGAGCAGTACTTC.

This clonotype was detected ten times or more. The chain couples TRBV4-1 to TRBJ2-1, with D possibly matching TRBD1 (6 bases). V was pared by 7 bases and J by 6 bases, with 22 bases between. The CDR3 spans 16 residues. Germline CDR1 reads MGHRA; CDR2 reads YSYEKL. The DNA of the CDR3 is TGCGCCAGCACCCCAGGGGACACAGGAAGGGGCAATGAGCAGTTCTTC. Its protein is CASTPGDTGRGNEQFF.

This clonotype was recorded a few times. The chain combines TRBV30 with TRBJ2-7; tentatively, D is TRBD2 (7 bases). This CDR3 spans 12 amino acids. V lost 4 bases and J 5 bases, leaving 12 bases between the germline ends. The germline V gene encodes CDR1 GTSNPN and CDR2 SVGIG (reference sequence). In DNA form, the CDR3 reads TGTGCCTGGAAACAGGGAGGGCACGAGCAGTACTTC. This sequence encodes CAWKQGGHEQYF.

The chain couples TRBV28 to TRBJ2-7; weak D call: TRBD1 (6 bases). Germline V lookup: CDR1 MDHEN, CDR2 SYDVKM. CDR3 length equals 15 residues. V gave up 6 bases and J gave up 3 bases, with 18 bases separating them. CDR3 loop: CASRTGQATIYEQYF. The CDR3 DNA reads as TGTGCCAGCAGGACGGGACAAGCTACCATCTACGAGCAGTACTTC.

The sample holds many counts of this clonotype. The chain uses TRBV7-9 and TRBJ2-3; 9 nucleotides agree with TRBD1. Germline V gene lookup returns CDR1 SEHNR and CDR2 FQNEAQ (reference sequence). The CDR3 runs to 15 residues. The J segment lost 2 bases and the V segment lost 5 bases, leaving 5 bases of the junction unmatched. This chain's CDR3 is CASSPGTGHTDTQYF. CDR3 in DNA: TGTGCCAGCAGCCCAGGGACAGGGCACACAGATACGCAGTATTTT.

The chain carries TRBV6-5 and TRBJ2-7, with 7 bases identical to TRBD1. The CDR3 loop spans 16 amino acids. Germline V gene sequence: CDR1 MNHEY, CDR2 SVGAGI. With 7 bases clipped from V and 0 bases from J, the junction kept 12 bases outside the gene matches. This CDR3 is CASTKTGAYFSYEQYF. CDR3 DNA: TGTGCCAGCACTAAAACAGGGGCCTACTTCTCCTACGAGCAGTACTTC.

The chain employs TRBV7-2 and TRBJ2-1, with 7 bases fitting TRBD2. This CDR3 spans 15 amino acids. V lost 6 bases, J lost 0 bases, and 5 bases stayed unmatched. Germline V gene sequence: CDR1 SGHTA, CDR2 FQGNSA. The CDR3 DNA reads TGTGCCAGCAGATCTGGGACTACCTCCTACAATGAGCAGTTCTTC. Translation gives CASRSGTTSYNEQFF.

This clonotype came up a few times. The chain uses TRBV28 and TRBJ2-7; 9 positions agree with TRBD1. CDR1 MDHEN and CDR2 SYDVKM come from the germline V gene. The CDR3 consists of 14 residues. The trim removed 7 bases at V and 0 bases at J, leaving 4 bases unmatched. CDR3 nucleotide sequence: TGTGCCAGCACCCCGGGACAGGGCTCCTACGAGCAGTACTTC. Protein product: CASTPGQGSYEQYF.

This clonotype was seen a single time. It is likely a read error, because the conserved phenylalanine at the end of the CDR3 is missing. The V call is TRBV5-1, the J call TRBJ2-1, with D perhaps matching TRBD2 (6 bases). The CDR3 contains 12 residues. Trimming cost V 0 bases and J 10 bases, with 8 bases left between them. Germline assignment: CDR1 SGHRS and CDR2 YFSETQ. CDR3 in DNA: TGCGCCAGCAGCTTGGATCGGGGGGAGCAGTTCCTC. Encoded protein: CASSLDRGEQFL.

The genes are TRBV21-1 and TRBJ2-4; the D segment call TRBD1 is taken from the table without a DNA check. The J call is doubtful: the DNA matches TRBJ2-7 better. TRBV21-1 is recorded as a pseudogene. There are 16 residues in the CDR3. The CDR3 coding sequence is TGTGCCAGTAGCAAACCTCAACGGCCTGTTCCCTACGAGCAGTACTTC. Its translation: CASSKPQRPVPYEQYF.

This chain links TRBV2 with TRBJ1-4, with D uncertain. Between the trimmed V and J ends, which lost 7 bases and 7 bases, there was a span of 19 bases. The CDR3 consists of 15 residues. From germline, CDR1 is SNHLY and CDR2 FYNNEI. The CDR3 DNA reads TGTGCCAGCACCTCGTTTCTAGAGGGTGGTGAAAAACTGTTTTTT. Protein: CASTSFLEGGEKLFF. Using reference TRBV2 and TRBJ1-4 for the parts outside the CDR3, the full variable domain is EPEVTQTPSHQVTQMGQEVILRCVPISNHLYFYWYRQILGQKVEFLVSFYNNEISEKSEIFDDQFSVERPDGSNFTLKIRSTKLEDSAMYFCASTSFLEGGEKLFFGSGTQLSVL.

This clonotype appeared a few times. This chain links TRBV7-2 with TRBJ2-7; 7 bases fit TRBD2. The CDR3 is 15 amino acids. J was trimmed by 0 bases and V by 6 bases; bases with no gene match: 8. The germline CDR1 and CDR2 sequences are SGHTA and FQGNSA. CDR3 bases: TGTGCCAGCAGTCATTTCCGGGGGGACTCCTACGAGCAGTACTTC. It translates to CASSHFRGDSYEQYF.

The sample holds one count of this clonotype. This chain links TRBV5-1 with TRBJ1-2; 8 bases match TRBD1. V lost 3 bases and J lost 1; bases outside the gene matches: 8. Per germline, CDR1 SGHRS and CDR2 YFSETQ. CDR3 length equals 16 residues. The CDR3 sequence: CASSSLRTGNNYGYTF. CDR3 coding DNA: TGCGCCAGCAGCTCTCTCCGGACAGGGAATAACTATGGCTACACCTTC.